This entry features one T cell receptor beta chain sequence. The antigen remains undetermined. The CDR3 extends over 15 amino acids. From germline, CDR1 is MNHEY and CDR2 SMNVEV (reference sequence). V trimming: 6 bases; J trimming: 2 bases; junction bases outside the gene matches: 10. This specimen belongs to a study of STAT3 mutations in large granular lymphocyte leukemia. General study results and limits: Treatment regimens differed across patients between samplings. Some patients had dominant TCR clones larger than their STAT3 mutant burden. After therapy, about 35% of the 18 patients switched clonotypes, all new clones STAT3 wild type. In T-cell large granular lymphocyte leukemia, about half of patients showed multiple immunodominant subclonotypes. No sample exists from the first appearance of each clone.

The data were produced by immunoSEQ multiplex PCR, yet TCRdb's version contains in-frame clones alone and is incomplete. This repertoire shows roughly 9,400 clones, more than 90% found once; its top ten account for around three fifths. The sequenced sample was peripheral blood mononuclear cells. The rearrangement uses TRBV27 and TRBJ2-7; TRBD2 matches at 7 bases. This TCR derives from a man aged 60-69 years with T-cell large granular lymphocyte leukemia. Some clones in this sample may be carry-over from other donors' samples. The CDR3 region has the DNA TGTGCCAGCAGATCCCACCGGGGGGAAGCCTACGAGCAGTACTTC. Residues: CASRSHRGEAYEQYF.